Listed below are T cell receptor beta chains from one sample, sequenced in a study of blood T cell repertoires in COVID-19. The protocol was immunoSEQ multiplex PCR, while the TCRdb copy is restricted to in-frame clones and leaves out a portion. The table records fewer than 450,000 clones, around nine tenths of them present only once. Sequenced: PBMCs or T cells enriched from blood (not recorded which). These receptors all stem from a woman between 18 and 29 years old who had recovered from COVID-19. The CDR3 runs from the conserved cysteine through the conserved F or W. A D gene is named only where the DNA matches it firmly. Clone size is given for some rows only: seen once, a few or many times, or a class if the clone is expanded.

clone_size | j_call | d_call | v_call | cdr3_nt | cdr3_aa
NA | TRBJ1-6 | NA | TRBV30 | TGTGCCTGGAGTGTCGGCAACTTAGGGGCAAGCTCCTATAATTCACCCCTCCACTTT | CAWSVGNLGASSYNSPLHF
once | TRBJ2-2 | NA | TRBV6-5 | TGTGCCAGCATCCCCAATACTAACACCGGGGAGCTGTTTTTT | CASIPNTNTGELFF
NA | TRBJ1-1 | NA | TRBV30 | TGTGCCTGGAGTGTACGGCAGGGGACGGAAGCTTTCTTT | CAWSVRQGTEAFF
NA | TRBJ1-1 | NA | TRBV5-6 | TGTGCCAGCAGCTTGGCCCCCAGGGATGAAGCTTTCTTT | CASSLAPRDEAFF
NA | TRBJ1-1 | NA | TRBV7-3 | TGTGCCAGCAGCTTGGGAGGGAGCACTGAAGCTTTCTTT | CASSLGGSTEAFF
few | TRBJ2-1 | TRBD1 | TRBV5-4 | TGTGCCAGCAGCTTGGCGAGGGTGGGGACAGGGCTCAACAATGAGCAGTTCTTC | CASSLARVGTGLNNEQFF
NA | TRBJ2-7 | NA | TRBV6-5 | TGTGCCAGCACCACAGACGTTGGTCTCCGCGAGCAGTACTTC | CASTTDVGLREQYF
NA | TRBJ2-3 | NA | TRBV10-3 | TGTGCCATCAGTGAGAGAGGGCCGAAGGACACAGATACGCAGTATTTT | CAISERGPKDTDTQYF
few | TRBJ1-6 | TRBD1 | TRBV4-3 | TGCGCCAGCAGCCGGAACGGACAGGCTAATTCACCCCTCCACTTT | CASSRNGQANSPLHF
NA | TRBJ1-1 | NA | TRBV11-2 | TGTGCCAGCAGCTCTCGAGGAGGGCGGGCCACTGAAGCTTTCTTT | CASSSRGGRATEAFF
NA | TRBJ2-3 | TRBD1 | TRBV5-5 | TGTGCCAGCAGCCTCCGGGACAGGGCCACAGATACGCAGTATTTT | CASSLRDRATDTQYF
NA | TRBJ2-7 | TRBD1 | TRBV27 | TGTGCCAGCAGCGCTAGACAGGGAAGCTCCTACGAGCAGTACTTC | CASSARQGSSYEQYF
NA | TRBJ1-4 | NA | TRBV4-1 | TGCGCCAGTAGCCAAGAAAGACAGGTGGCAAAACTGTTTTTT | CASSQERQVAKLFF
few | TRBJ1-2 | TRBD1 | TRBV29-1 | TGCAGCTCGACAGGGAACTATGGCTACACCTTC | CSSTGNYGYTF
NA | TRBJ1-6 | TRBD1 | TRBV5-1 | TGCGCCAGCAGCTTGGAAGAGACAGGGGACAATTCACCCCTCCACTTT | CASSLEETGDNSPLHF
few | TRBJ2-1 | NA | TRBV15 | TGTGCCACCAGCAGAGAGGGGACAAGCAGCGAGCAGTTCTTC | CATSREGTSSEQFF
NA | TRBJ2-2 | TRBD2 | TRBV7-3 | TGTGCCAGCAGATTAAGCGGGGGATACATCGCGGGGGAGCTGTTTTTT | CASRLSGGYIAGELFF
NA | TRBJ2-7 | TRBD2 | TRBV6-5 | TGTGCCAGCAGTTACGGACTAGCATACGAGCAGTACTTC | CASSYGLAYEQYF
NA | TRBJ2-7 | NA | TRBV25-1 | TGTGCCAGCAGTGATTACAGCTCCTACGAGCAGTACTTC | CASSDYSSYEQYF
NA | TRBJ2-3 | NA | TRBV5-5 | TGTGCCAGCAGCTTGGAAACATATACGCAGTATTTT | CASSLETYTQYF
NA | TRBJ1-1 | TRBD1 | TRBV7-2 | TGTGCCAGCACCCTGCCGCGGGTCACAGGGGGGAGTGTGAACACTGAAGCTTTCTTT | CASTLPRVTGGSVNTEAFF
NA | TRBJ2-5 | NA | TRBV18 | TGTGCCAGCTCACCACCGAGTCTCCAAGAGACCCAGTACTTC | CASSPPSLQETQYF
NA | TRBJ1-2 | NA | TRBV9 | TGTGCCAGCAGCCCCGGACAGTTTAACTATGGCTACACCTTC | CASSPGQFNYGYTF
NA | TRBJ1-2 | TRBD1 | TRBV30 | TGTGCCTGGAAAGGGACAGACTATGGCTACACCTTC | CAWKGTDYGYTF
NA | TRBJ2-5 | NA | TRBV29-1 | TGCAGCGTTGTCCCTAGCATTCAGACCCAGTACTTC | CSVVPSIQTQYF
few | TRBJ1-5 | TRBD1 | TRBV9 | TGTGCCAGCAGCGTCGGGACAGCCACCGAGCCCCAGCATTTT | CASSVGTATEPQHF
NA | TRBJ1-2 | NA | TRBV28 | TGTGCCAGCAGTTTTATCCCGGGGAAGGACTATGGCTACACCTTC | CASSFIPGKDYGYTF
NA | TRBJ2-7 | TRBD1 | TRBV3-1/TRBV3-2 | TGTGCCAGCAGCCAAGATCGGGACAGTACCTACGAGCAGTACTTC | CASSQDRDSTYEQYF
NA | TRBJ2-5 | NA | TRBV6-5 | TGTGCCAGCAGCCGGGGACACCGGCAAGAGACCCAGTACTTC | CASSRGHRQETQYF
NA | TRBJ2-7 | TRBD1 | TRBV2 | TGTGCCAGCAGTAAAGGGACAGGGGGTCAAGGCGAGCAGTACTTC | CASSKGTGGQGEQYF
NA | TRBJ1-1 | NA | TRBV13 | TGTGCCAGCAGCTCCGTATGGGGGGGCTGGAGCACTGAAGCTTTCTTT | CASSSVWGGWSTEAFF
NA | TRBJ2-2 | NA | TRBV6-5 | TGTGCCAGCAGTTATCGTCGGGAGTTCACCGGGGAGCTGTTTTTT | CASSYRREFTGELFF
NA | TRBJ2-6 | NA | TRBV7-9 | TGTGCCAGCAGCACGAAACTCTCTGGGGCCAACGTCCTGACTTTC | CASSTKLSGANVLTF
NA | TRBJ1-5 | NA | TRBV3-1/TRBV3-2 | TGTGCCAGCAGCCAAGCAGGGTATGGTCAGCCCCAGCATTTT | CASSQAGYGQPQHF
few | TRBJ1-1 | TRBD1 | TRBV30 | TGTGCCTGGGTACAGGGGCTGGACACTGAAGCTTTCTTT | CAWVQGLDTEAFF
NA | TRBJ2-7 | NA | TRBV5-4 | TGTGCCAGCAGCTTGGATTATATCCCCTCGAGACTGGTGTCCTCCGACGAGCAGTACTTC | CASSLDYIPSRLVSSDEQYF
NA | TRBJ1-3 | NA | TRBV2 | TGTGCCAGCAGAACCGGGACACCCGGAAACACCATATATTTT | CASRTGTPGNTIYF
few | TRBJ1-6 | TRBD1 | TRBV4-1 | TGCGCCAGCAGCCAGGACGACAGGGGCAATCATTCACCCCTCCACTTT | CASSQDDRGNHSPLHF
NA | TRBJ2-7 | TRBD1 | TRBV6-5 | TGTGCCAGCAGCGGGACAGGGGGGCCCCTCAAGCAGTACTTC | CASSGTGGPLKQYF
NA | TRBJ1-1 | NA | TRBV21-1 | TGTGCCAGCAGCCTCCCCTGGACAGGGAACACTGAAGCTTTCTTT | CASSLPWTGNTEAFF
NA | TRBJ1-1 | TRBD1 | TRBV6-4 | TGTGCCAGCAAAAAGGGACAGGGCTACACTGAAGCTTTCTTT | CASKKGQGYTEAFF
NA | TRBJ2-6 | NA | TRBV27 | TGTGCCAGCAGTTATAAGGGGTCTGGGGCCAACGTCCTGACTTTC | CASSYKGSGANVLTF
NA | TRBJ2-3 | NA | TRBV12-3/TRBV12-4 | TGTGCCAGCACCCTATCAGATACGCAGTATTTT | CASTLSDTQYF
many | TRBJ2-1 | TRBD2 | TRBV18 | TGTGCCAGCAGGACTAGCGGGGGAAAGGATGAGCAGTTCTTC | CASRTSGGKDEQFF
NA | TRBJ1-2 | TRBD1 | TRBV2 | TGTGCCAGCAGTATTGACAGGGGGCTCTATGGCTACACCTTC | CASSIDRGLYGYTF